This T cell receptor (beta chain) comes out of a study of cytomegalovirus exposure and HLA in healthy donors. Germline V gives CDR1 SGHNT, CDR2 YYREEE (reference sequence). CDR3 length equals 17 residues. The V segment lost 2 bases and the J segment 2 bases; nucleotides outside the gene matches: 9. The PCR contained 60 Vbeta and 13 Jbeta primers. Using immunoSEQ multiplex PCR, the repertoire was profiled, and TCRdb retains in-frame clones only, with some absent. The sample consists of fewer than 250,000 clones, about 80% of them appearing once. The receptor was isolated from a girl between 10 and 17 years old in good health and CMV-seronegative. The genes are TRBV5-4 and TRBJ2-3, with TRBD2 matching 9 bases. The sample taken for sequencing was PBMCs. The CDR3 nucleotides are TGTGCCAGCAGCTTCGTAGGACTAGCGCTTATCACAGATACGCAGTATTTT. It encodes CASSFVGLALITDTQYF. Together with reference TRBV5-4 and TRBJ2-3, the CDR3 gives the full variable domain: ETGVTQSPTHLIKTRGQQVTLRCSSQSGHNTVSWYQQALGQGPQFIFQYYREEENGRGNFPPRFSGLQFPNYSSELNVNALELDDSALYLCASSFVGLALITDTQYFGPGTRLTVL.